Listed below are T cell receptor beta chains from one sample, sequenced in a study of T cells after yellow fever vaccination. TCRdb fed the 5' RACE reads into MiXCR, producing one record per CDR3 protein. The data show tens of thousands of distinct CDR3 sequences, approximately 8% seen once. Sequenced material: CD8+ T cells sorted from PBMCs, taken on the day of the yellow fever booster vaccination. The origin of the receptors is a man aged 25-45 years who received the YFV17D yellow fever vaccine. Each CDR3 is given with its conserved first and last residue. D genes are given only for firm matches. Where a row states a size, it is once, few, many or the class of an expanded clone; other rows omit it.

V	size	J	D	CDR3	DNA
TRBV4-3	many	TRBJ1-1	NA	CASSQDLELNTEAFF	TGCGCCAGCAGCCAAGATTTGGAATTGAACACTGAAGCTTTCTTT
TRBV11-3	NA	TRBJ2-7	TRBD2	CASSDGLAGEQYF	TGTGCCAGCAGCGACGGACTAGCGGGAGAACAGTACTTC
TRBV14	few	TRBJ2-7	NA	CASSQDRQVGAHSYEQYF	TGTGCCAGCAGCCAAGATAGACAGGTCGGTGCTCACTCCTACGAGCAGTACTTC
TRBV19	few	TRBJ2-7	NA	CASSIGSGSSYEQYF	TGTGCCAGTAGTATCGGTAGCGGCAGCTCCTACGAGCAGTACTTC
TRBV6-2/TRBV6-3	NA	TRBJ2-7	NA	CASTLEEGPVEQYF	TGTGCCAGCACCCTCGAAGAGGGTCCGGTCGAGCAGTACTTC
TRBV7-2	NA	TRBJ2-3	TRBD1	CASSTPDRVTTDTQYF	TGTGCCAGCAGCACGCCGGACAGGGTTACGACAGATACGCAGTATTTT
TRBV20-1	few	TRBJ2-4	TRBD1	CSAGDREGKNIQYF	TGCAGTGCTGGGGACAGGGAAGGCAAAAACATTCAGTACTTC
TRBV20-1	many	TRBJ1-5	TRBD1	CSATTLGQGSSPQHF	TGCAGTGCTACCACCTTGGGACAGGGTAGTTCGCCCCAGCATTTT
TRBV20-1	medium-sized	TRBJ2-1	NA	CSAKSYTYNEQFF	TGCAGTGCTAAGAGCTATACCTACAATGAGCAGTTCTTC
TRBV4-3	few	TRBJ2-1	TRBD2	CASSQVGGGDNEQFF	TGCGCCAGCAGCCAAGTGGGCGGGGGGGACAATGAGCAGTTCTTC
TRBV12-3/TRBV12-4	few	TRBJ2-4	NA	CASSSRGGDIQYF	TGTGCCAGCAGCTCCAGGGGTGGAGACATTCAGTACTTC
TRBV2	NA	TRBJ2-2	NA	CASTGPIGELFF	TGTGCCAGCACCGGGCCTATAGGGGAGCTGTTTTTT
TRBV7-8	many	TRBJ2-3	TRBD2	CASSLGLAGGTDTQYF	TGTGCCAGCAGTCTGGGACTAGCGGGAGGGACAGATACGCAGTATTTT
TRBV6-5	few	TRBJ2-5	NA	CASMGDQETQYF	TGTGCCAGCATGGGGGACCAAGAGACCCAGTACTTC
TRBV4-3	few	TRBJ2-1	TRBD2	CASSQEPLAGADYNEQFF	TGCGCCAGCAGCCAAGAGCCCTTAGCGGGAGCGGACTACAATGAGCAGTTCTTC
TRBV7-9	many	TRBJ2-2	NA	CASSSLARSTGELFF	TGTGCCAGCAGCTCCCTAGCGAGAAGCACCGGGGAGCTGTTTTTT
TRBV20-1	NA	TRBJ2-7	TRBD2	CSARGLAGSGYEQYF	TGCAGTGCTAGGGGACTAGCGGGATCGGGCTACGAGCAGTACTTC
TRBV12-3/TRBV12-4	NA	TRBJ2-7	NA	CASSLSGVGQYF	TGTGCCAGCAGTCTATCTGGCGTGGGGCAGTACTTC
TRBV7-9	NA	TRBJ2-7	NA	CASSPPGFYEQYF	TGTGCCAGCAGCCCCCCCGGATTCTACGAGCAGTACTTC
TRBV29-1	few	TRBJ2-4	TRBD1	CSVETGENIQYF	TGCAGCGTTGAGACAGGGGAAAACATTCAGTACTTC
TRBV15	NA	TRBJ2-1	NA	CATSRGPNNEQFF	TGTGCCACCAGCAGGGGACCGAACAATGAGCAGTTCTTC
TRBV5-8	few	TRBJ2-7	NA	CASSLAGLGYEQYF	TGTGCCAGCAGCTTGGCGGGACTGGGCTACGAGCAGTACTTC
TRBV5-6	NA	TRBJ2-1	NA	CASSLDQVNEQFF	TGTGCCAGCAGCTTGGATCAGGTCAATGAGCAGTTCTTC
TRBV24-1	many	TRBJ2-5	NA	CATSDKETQYF	TGTGCCACCAGTGATAAAGAGACCCAGTACTTC
TRBV29-1	NA	TRBJ2-1	NA	CSVEVTGLWNEQFF	TGCAGCGTTGAAGTTACAGGTTTATGGAATGAGCAGTTCTTC
TRBV4-1	NA	TRBJ2-1	NA	CASSLSGRSEQFF	TGCGCCAGCAGCCTATCGGGAAGAAGTGAGCAGTTCTTC
TRBV5-1	few	TRBJ2-7	NA	CASSLVPLSSSYEQYF	TGCGCCAGCAGCTTGGTTCCCCTTTCTAGCAGCTACGAGCAGTACTTC
TRBV11-2	many	TRBJ2-7	NA	CASSLADYEQYF	TGTGCCAGCAGCTTAGCTGACTACGAGCAGTACTTC
TRBV20-1	many	TRBJ2-1	TRBD1	CSATKGTGNNNEQFF	TGCAGTGCTACCAAGGGGACAGGGAACAACAATGAGCAGTTCTTC
TRBV11-2	many	TRBJ2-7	NA	CASSFSTHYEQYF	TGTGCCAGCAGCTTTTCCACCCACTACGAGCAGTACTTC
TRBV10-2	NA	TRBJ1-5	NA	CASRTSAGSHQPQHF	TGCGCCAGCAGGACGTCAGCAGGGTCTCATCAGCCCCAGCATTTT
TRBV2	large	TRBJ1-1	TRBD1	CASTSPDRVGTEAFF	TGTGCCAGCACCTCCCCGGACAGGGTTGGCACTGAAGCTTTCTTT
TRBV19	many	TRBJ2-2	NA	CASRTHANTGELFF	TGTGCCAGTAGAACCCACGCGAACACCGGGGAGCTGTTTTTT
TRBV7-9	NA	TRBJ2-1	NA	CASSLAGESYNEQFF	TGTGCCAGCAGCTTAGCGGGTGAATCCTACAATGAGCAGTTCTTC
TRBV11-2	few	TRBJ2-2	NA	CASSLWVPVVAGELFF	TGTGCCAGCAGCTTATGGGTTCCGGTGGTCGCCGGGGAGCTGTTTTTT
TRBV27	NA	TRBJ2-7	NA	CASSLSKIHEQYF	TGTGCCAGCAGTTTATCGAAGATTCACGAGCAGTACTTC
TRBV6-1	few	TRBJ2-5	NA	CASSTGSQETQYF	TGTGCCAGCAGTACCGGGTCCCAAGAGACCCAGTACTTC
TRBV27	few	TRBJ2-7	NA	CASSSTDGSRGEQYF	TGTGCCAGCAGTTCGACCGACGGATCCAGGGGCGAGCAGTACTTC
TRBV7-6	NA	TRBJ2-1	TRBD2	CASSFSLAGTYNEQFF	TGTGCCAGCAGCTTCTCCCTAGCGGGAACATACAATGAGCAGTTCTTC
TRBV20-1	many	TRBJ2-1	NA	CSASDNEQFF	TGCAGCGCTAGTGATAATGAGCAGTTCTTC
TRBV29-1	NA	TRBJ1-1	TRBD1	CSGAGTGITQAFF	TGCAGCGGAGCCGGGACAGGGATCACTCAAGCTTTCTTT
TRBV29-1	NA	TRBJ1-1	TRBD1	CSVRQGAYAFF	TGCAGCGTGCGTCAGGGGGCCTACGCTTTCTTT
TRBV7-2	many	TRBJ2-7	NA	CASSFGSGNYEQYF	TGTGCCAGCAGCTTTGGGAGCGGAAACTACGAGCAGTACTTC
TRBV15	few	TRBJ2-1	NA	CATSPGRASEYNEQFF	TGTGCCACCAGCCCAGGCAGAGCTAGCGAGTACAATGAGCAGTTCTTC
TRBV7-9	NA	TRBJ2-1	NA	CASRKDGQKYNEQFF	TGTGCCAGCAGGAAAGATGGACAGAAATACAATGAGCAGTTCTTC
TRBV6-5	many	TRBJ2-7	NA	CASSYSIPSTGKGYEQYF	TGTGCCAGCAGTTACTCGATACCGTCGACGGGGAAAGGTTACGAGCAGTACTTC
TRBV15	NA	TRBJ1-1	TRBD1	CATSSGQRNTEAFF	TGTGCCACCAGCTCGGGACAGAGGAACACTGAAGCTTTCTTT
TRBV11-3	NA	TRBJ2-7	NA	CASSCKPRQYYEQYF	TGTGCCAGCAGTTGTAAACCTCGACAGTACTACGAGCAGTACTTC
TRBV7-9	NA	TRBJ2-5	NA	CASSLVRWGDQETQYF	TGTGCCAGCAGCTTAGTTCGGTGGGGCGACCAAGAGACCCAGTACTTC
TRBV28	NA	TRBJ2-1	NA	CASSLRGTYNEQFF	TGTGCCAGCAGTCTGAGGGGGACCTACAATGAGCAGTTCTTC
TRBV3-1	NA	TRBJ2-1	TRBD2	CASTQTSGRVNEQFF	TGTGCCAGCACCCAAACTAGCGGGAGGGTGAATGAGCAGTTCTTC
TRBV7-9	many	TRBJ2-1	TRBD2	CASSSTTRTRFQFF	TGTGCCAGCAGCTCAACCACCAGGACTAGATTCCAGTTCTTC